The 3 T cell receptor beta chains listed next were all sequenced from one sample in a study of blood T cell repertoires in COVID-19. Only in-frame clones appear in the TCRdb table, and some are missing; sequencing was by immunoSEQ multiplex PCR. In the table there are about 340,000 clones, 80% to 90% of which are singletons. The specimen sequenced was peripheral blood. The source is a woman aged 55 to 70 with COVID-19, enrolled during active disease.

The rearrangement joins TRBV6-5 to TRBJ1-2; weak D call: TRBD1 (6 bases). The CDR3 consists of 12 residues. Germline CDR1 and CDR2: MNHEY and SVGAGI. V lost 11 bases to trimming and J lost 8 bases, with 18 bases between them. CDR3 nucleotide sequence: TGTGCCGGATCCTTAGGGGGTCTCGGCTACACCTTC. This encodes CAGSLGGLGYTF.

V and J are TRBV5-4 and TRBJ2-1, with unresolved D. The CDR3 spans 15 residues. V lost 0 bases to trimming and J lost 5 bases, with 12 bases between them. CDR1 SGHNT and CDR2 YYREEE come from the germline V gene (reference sequence). CDR3 coding DNA: TGTGCCAGCAGCTTGGACTCCTTCACCCACAATGAGCAGTTCTTC. Translating gives CASSLDSFTHNEQFF.

The chain links TRBV13 to TRBJ1-1; D is unresolved. The V and J ends lost 5 bases and 1 base respectively, with 14 bases between them. The CDR3 loop spans 15 amino acids. CDR1 is PRHDT and CDR2 is FYEKMQ in the germline V gene (reference sequence). The CDR3 sequence is CASSGGESGNTEAFF. The DNA for the CDR3 is TGTGCCAGCAGCGGCGGGGAGTCGGGGAACACTGAAGCTTTCTTT.